A single T cell receptor (beta chain) is shown here with its context. The junction differs from germline at one of its ends, possibly a read error. These data belong to a study of blood T cell repertoires in COVID-19. Looking at the study overall: Material from acute and convalescent COVID-19 was sourced from the United States, Italy and Spain. Sample material is recorded as cDNA or gDNA derived from T cells, B-cell-depleted T cells, or PBMCs.

The CDR3 spans 14 residues. Germline loops: CDR1 MNHEY, CDR2 SVGAGI. Study processing details: The assay estimated nucleated cells by amplifying reference gene primers. The assay was immunoSEQ multiplex PCR, and TCRdb's table has in-frame clones only and misses some. The D gene and trimming were derived from the DNA, and the V and J assignments and clone size from that table. The sample yields approximately 210,000 clones, about 90% seen once. The TCR was taken from a man aged 30 to 45 with acute or convalescent COVID-19. The sequencing input was peripheral blood. This chain joins TRBV6-5 and TRBJ2-3, with 12 nucleotides matching TRBD2. CDR3 region: CAGRTSGKSDTQYF. CDR3 nucleotide sequence: TGTGCCGGCAGGACTAGCGGGAAGTCAGATACGCAGTATTTT.